Each of the 16 T cell receptor beta chains below was sequenced from the same sample in a study of T cell repertoires in cytomegalovirus infection. TCRdb passed the reads through MiXCR, listing each CDR3 protein once. The sample carries around 750,000 distinct CDR3 sequences, around a third recorded once. No antigen is known for these receptors. Sequencing used cultured CD8+ T cells from PBMCs, obtained from culture after CMV antigen stimulation. These receptors were obtained from a human donor in good health (CMV status not recorded). Some clones in this sample may be carry-over from other donors' samples.

This chain uses TRBV7-2 with TRBJ1-3; D is uncertain. The CDR3 is 15 amino acids. Per the germline V gene, CDR1 is SGHTA and CDR2 is FQGNSA. Between the trimmed V and J ends, which lost 8 bases and 0 bases, there was a span of 14 bases. The CDR3 DNA reads TGTGCCAGCCAAAAAGGGCCCCTCTCTGGAAACACCATATATTTT. Residues: CASQKGPLSGNTIYF.

This CDR3 is CASGVTGGISPNGYTF. The CDR3 nucleotides read TGTGCCAGCGGAGTCACAGGGGGCATAAGCCCCAATGGCTACACCTTC. V usage is TRBV6-5 and J usage is TRBJ1-2; 9 nucleotides align to TRBD1. CDR1 is MNHEY and CDR2 is SVGAGI in the germline V gene. This CDR3 spans 16 amino acids. V was pared by 8 bases and J by 6 bases, with 16 bases of the junction left unmatched.

This rearrangement joins TRBV20-1 to TRBJ2-1; D might be TRBD2 (7 bases). The germline V gene encodes CDR1 DFQATT and CDR2 SNEGSKA (reference sequence). The germline V and J ends were trimmed by 0 bases and 6 bases, with 21 bases remaining between them. The CDR3 totals 17 residues. The CDR3 loop is CSARDFSGGTLTNEQFF. CDR3 in DNA: TGCAGTGCTAGAGATTTCTCGGGGGGCACACTTACCAATGAGCAGTTCTTC.

The genes are TRBV7-9 and TRBJ1-4; D not certain. Germline V CDR1 and CDR2: SEHNR, FQNEAQ (reference sequence). V was pared by 3 bases and J by 7 bases, with 6 bases between. This CDR3 is 12 amino acids long. CDR3 residues: CASSFWGEKLFF. DNA for the CDR3: TGTGCCAGCAGCTTTTGGGGTGAAAAACTGTTTTTT.

The genes are TRBV7-9 and TRBJ1-3, with D uncertain. Trimming removed 5 bases at V and 0 bases at J, with 17 bases between. Germline lookup yields CDR1 SEHNR and CDR2 FQNEAQ (reference sequence). This CDR3 has 17 residues. CDR3: CASSPTALRTSGNTIYF. The DNA for the CDR3 is TGTGCCAGCAGCCCTACCGCCTTGAGAACCTCTGGAAACACCATATATTTT.

This clonotype was picked up a small number of times. The V call is TRBV11-2, the J call TRBJ1-1; D remains unclear. Between the trimmed V and J ends, which lost 4 bases and 0 bases, there was a span of 12 bases. The CDR3 length is 15 residues. Germline CDR1 is SGHAT and CDR2 is FQNNGV. The CDR3 DNA sequence: TGTGCCAGCAGCTACCGCGGGCTGATGAACACTGAAGCTTTCTTT. Amino acid sequence: CASSYRGLMNTEAFF.

This clonotype was counted many times. This rearrangement joins TRBV4-1 to TRBJ1-1, with D perhaps TRBD1 (5 bases). The ends were cut back, 3 bases at V and 9 bases at J, with 11 bases in the middle. Looked up from germline, CDR1 is MGHRA and CDR2 is YSYEKL. The CDR3 consists of 12 residues. CDR3 protein: CASSHGGIQAFF. The CDR3 DNA follows: TGCGCCAGCAGCCATGGGGGGATTCAAGCTTTCTTT.

The chain combines TRBV12-3 or TRBV12-4 with TRBJ2-7; TRBD2 matches 7 bases. The CDR3 has 16 residues. J lost 3 bases, V lost 3 bases, and 11 bases had no gene match. The CDR3 DNA reads TGTGCCAGCAGTTTTGTGTCTTCTAGCGGTAACTACGAGCAGTACGTC. Protein: CASSFVSSSGNYEQYV.

At least ten counts were recorded for this clonotype. The chain recombines TRBV7-2 with TRBJ2-3, with D tentatively TRBD2 (6 bases). V was shortened by 11 bases and J by 2 bases, with 11 bases between the two germline ends. Germline loops: CDR1 SGHTA, CDR2 FQGNSA. CDR3 size: 12 residues. The CDR3 is CASSGVTDTQYF. As DNA, the CDR3 is TGTGCCTCCTCGGGGGTCACAGATACGCAGTATTTT.

The genes are TRBV28 and TRBJ2-1; 11 positions match TRBD2. The CDR3 is made up of 16 amino acids. The junction had 12 bases not matched to a gene; V was cut back by 6 bases and J by 8 bases. Germline CDR1 is MDHEN and CDR2 is SYDVKM. The CDR3 bases are TGTGCCAGCAGCCCTATAGCGGGGGGGCGGTTGGATGAGCAGTTCTTC. It codes for CASSPIAGGRLDEQFF.

This chain connects TRBV7-2 to TRBJ2-1, with 10 bases that match TRBD1. J lost 4 bases, V lost 7 bases, and 7 bases had no gene match. Germline CDR1 reads SGHTA; CDR2 reads FQGNSA. The CDR3 consists of 15 residues. In DNA form, the CDR3 reads TGTGCCAGCATCCGGGACAGGGGCATATACAATGAGCAGTTCTTC. Protein sequence: CASIRDRGIYNEQFF. Full variable domain (outside the CDR3, taken from reference TRBV7-2 and TRBJ2-1): GAGVSQSPSNKVTEKGKDVELRCDPISGHTALYWYRQSLGQGLEFLIYFQGNSAPDKSGLPSDRFSAERTGGSVSTLTIQRTQQEDSAVYLCASIRDRGIYNEQFFGPGTRLTVL.

This clonotype has more than one count but fewer than ten. This CDR3 reads CASSSKAYRGRPTDTQYF. In DNA form, the CDR3 reads TGTGCCAGCAGCTCCAAAGCTTACCGGGGTAGACCCACAGATACGCAGTATTTT. The gene calls are TRBV7-3 and TRBJ2-3; D might be TRBD2 (5 bases). The CDR3 has 18 amino acids. V was cut by 4 bases and J by 2 bases, with 22 bases left in between. Germline loops: CDR1 SGHTA, CDR2 FQGTGA. The variable domain in full, with the rest retrieved from reference TRBV7-3 and TRBJ2-3, is GAGVSQTPSNKVTEKGKYVELRCDPISGHTALYWYRQSLGQGPEFLIYFQGTGAADDSGLPNDRFFAVRPEGSVSTLKIQRTERGDSAVYLCASSSKAYRGRPTDTQYFGPGTRLTVL.

This clonotype has only a few counts. The chain has TRBV7-9 and TRBJ2-1; D gene uncertain. Germline CDR1 reads SEHNR; CDR2 reads FQNEAQ (reference sequence). The CDR3 is made up of 11 amino acids. Trimming cost V 5 bases and J 8 bases, with 7 bases left between them. The CDR3 coding sequence is TGTGCCAGCAGCCCCAAGCATGAGCAGTTCTTC. It translates to CASSPKHEQFF.

The chain combines TRBV5-6 with TRBJ2-4; no clear D. This CDR3 comprises 11 residues. Germline V gene lookup returns CDR1 SGHDT and CDR2 YYEEEE. With 0 bases removed from V and 11 bases from J, the gap between germline ends came to 6 bases. In DNA form, the CDR3 reads TGTGCCAGCAGCTTGGGGGGTTTTCAGTACTTC. This codes for CASSLGGFQYF.

This clonotype has just a few counts. This chain uses TRBV5-1 with TRBJ1-1; 7 nucleotides agree with TRBD1. The length of the CDR3 is 17 residues. Unmatched junction bases numbered 14, after V lost 6 bases and J lost 0 bases. Germline V gene data show CDR1 as SGHRS and CDR2 as YFSETQ. The CDR3 DNA follows: TGCGCCAGCACCAAATCGGGACAGCATATTATGAACACTGAAGCTTTCTTT. Translating it yields CASTKSGQHIMNTEAFF.

This clonotype was detected only a few times. The DNA for the CDR3 is TGTGCCAGCAGCGCGACAGGGGGCCTCTACGAGCAGTACTTC. Translated: CASSATGGLYEQYF. This chain uses TRBV5-6 with TRBJ2-7; 10 bases line up with TRBD1. This CDR3 has 14 amino acids. Germline values: CDR1 SGHDT, CDR2 YYEEEE. The trim removed 4 bases at V and 3 bases at J, leaving 4 bases unmatched.